This is a list of T cell receptor beta chains from one sample in a study of shared clonotypes between healthy human individuals. Profiling relied on immunoSEQ multiplex PCR, and the TCRdb table lists in-frame clones only, not all of them. The data contain hundreds of thousands of clones, roughly 79% of them singletons. The specimen sequenced was PBMCs. These receptors were collected from a woman in her forties in good health. Some clones in this sample may be carry-over from other donors' samples. CDR3s leave out the opening cysteine and the closing phenylalanine or tryptophan. Each record gives: V gene, CDR3 protein.

>TRBV28
ASSLPAGGADTQY
>TRBV19
ASRVRDEKLF
>TRBV19
ASSGSSYNEQF
>TRBV7-9
ASSPSGNYGYT
>TRBV7-3
ASSLTPSGSVTDTQY
>TRBV10-3
AISELGEAF
>TRBV18
ASSPFTGLSSGNTIY
>TRBV7-2
ASSLRGSPYNEQF
>TRBV28
ASSFLGNTIY
>TRBV5-6
ASSLTVAGGLEKNIQY
>TRBV19
ASSRQGAQIQPQH
>TRBV19
ASSVSTGVPGNTIY
>TRBV28
ASSGLGGFGYT
>TRBV5-1
ASSPEGRGSTDTQY
>TRBV6-4
ASSDGTGADTQY
>TRBV7-2
ASSTITDTQY
>TRBV6-5
ASRPLAVTGELF
>TRBV18
ASSPGSLAGQQY
>TRBV7-2
ASSLRAGDEYLNYGYT
>TRBV7-3
ASSLRWGGELF
>TRBV5-4
ASSPSGGAGNTIY
>TRBV7-8
ASSLARGGEQF
>TRBV28
ASRPGGGIYEQY
>TRBV7-9
ASSPSGGNEKLF
>TRBV15
ATSRQGGYNEKLF
>TRBV28
ASSSSDRGIQH
>TRBV4-3
ASSRRLFSREGTGELF
>TRBV6-5
ASRPDRGVYGYT
>TRBV15
ATSRGGENTEAF
>TRBV27
ASSFPDRGENTGELF
>TRBV29-1
SVDGGGEKLF
>TRBV9
ASSVDRTQETQY
>TRBV7-2
ASSPGQGYSEQF
>TRBV2
ASPTGYNEQF